What follows is one T cell receptor beta chain and its context. Its target antigen remains unknown. It has no much larger one-base neighbor in the sample; base qualities were not kept. Here V drops 4 bases and J drops 5 bases, and the junction holds 9 bases not matched to any gene. Sequences MNHNS (CDR1) and SASEGT (CDR2) are obtained from the germline V gene. Spanning cysteine to phenylalanine, the CDR3 consists of 15 amino acids. The read is trimmed to its CDR3 DNA, 45 bases read in frame from base 1. Library method: the immunoSEQ multiplex PCR assay. A mixture of 60 forward primers for TCR Vbeta segments and 13 reverse primers for TCR Jbeta segments was used in the multiplex PCR. Amplification of the CDR3 region of rearranged TCR beta genes was performed with a multiplex PCR assay on genomic DNA. The amplified TCR beta libraries were sequenced on the Illumina HiSeq System as 87-base-pair reads. The authors' pipeline ran thus. A later analysis tallied tens of millions of unique TCR beta chains across the approximately 670 repertoires, and about 10 million of those chains were shared by two or more donors. A nearest-neighbor algorithm error-corrected the raw reads and collapsed the reads into unique sequences, merging closely related sequences to remove PCR and sequencing errors. Alignment of CDR3 sequences to IMGT reference sequences was used to assign V, D and J gene segments. Each retained sequence needed at least a six-nucleotide match to both a V gene segment and a J gene segment. A rearrangement counted as productive if the CDR3 had no stop codons and remained in frame with V and J, and every other rearrangement counted as non-productive. Following IMGT convention, CDR3 was defined as the stretch from the second conserved V-encoded cysteine up to the conserved J-encoded phenylalanine. Sequences without an unambiguous match to a single V gene segment were excluded from the earlier analysis of over 500 of the donors. An earlier analysis of about 590 of the donors classified V segments as functional when productive rearrangements were above 56.7% and as segregating when the standard deviation between donors was above 5%. A statistical classification framework was developed to diagnose cytomegalovirus status using the catalog of TCR beta chain sequences. V and J gene assignment, in a later analysis, came from comparing TCR nucleotide sequences with IMGT/GENE-DB human TR gene sequences. The TCRdist pipeline was used in a later analysis to assign CDR3 sequences and most-parsimonious VDJ recombination scenarios. In a later analysis, every TCR beta chain was defined by the combination of its CDR3 amino acid sequence and its V-gene family, and reads without a unique V-gene family were dropped. As a way to deal with suspected cross-contamination and a sequencing artifact, a later analysis dropped hundreds of nucleotide sequences that were highly shared and had low generation probability. For each public chain, a later analysis derived a clonal expansion index from normalized ranks of inferred template counts within each repertoire. Generation probabilities in a later analysis came from a VDJ recombination model fitted to out-of-frame rearrangements, and those results were checked against IGoR. A later analysis scored TCR-TCR, TCR-HLA and TCR-CMV co-occurrence with hypergeometric tests, applying a repertoire-size bias correction to TCR pairs. To estimate false discovery rates, a later analysis permuted the HLA or CMV assignments 20 times. A later analysis grouped co-occurring TCRs with DBSCAN, adding TCRdist sequence similarity when clustering within HLA-allele-positive subsets. For co-occurrence clustering, repertoires with fewer than 30,000 or more than 120,000 public chains were excluded, along with four or five repertoires with anomalous nucleotide sharing. Sourced from immuneACCESS, this table was stored by TCRdb with only in-frame sequences that have V and J called. A share of the clones is absent; for the studies checked, an unresolved V gene accounts for under half, and the remainder has no known explanation. That table supplies the V and J calls and clone size; D and trimming were determined from the DNA. This sample lists about 110,000 clones; 70% to 80% were detected once. The leading ten clones occupy about 0.84% of the sample.

The data belong to a study of cytomegalovirus exposure and HLA in healthy donors (dated by TCRdb to 2016 to 2017). For the wider study: In an earlier analysis of fewer than 750 of the donors, around 290 Gb of sequence data and 117 million unique TCR beta sequences from roughly 180 million T cells were reported. Both class I and class II loci were covered by HLA typing, at four-digit resolution. Across 398 genotyped donors of the cohort, an average of about 240,000 unique TCR beta nucleotide sequences per donor were sequenced, and roughly a sixth of those sequences were non-productive. All discovery cohort repertoires had been generated on a single sequencing platform. The number of typed donors differed by locus: about 629-630 for A, B, C, DRB1 and DQB1; roughly 510 for DQA1; approximately 610 for DPA1; and 400 to 480 for DPB1. Alongside the repertoire data, information on donor age, sex, ethnicity and CMV serostatus was compiled. A later genetic analysis took genome-wide SNP genotypes for about 55% of the roughly 700 donors and used that subset as a discovery cohort. The aim of the study was to test whether cataloging public T cell receptors could identify signatures of past pathogen exposure. The T cell repertoires of some 670 subjects were profiled by immunosequencing and related to cytomegalovirus serostatus. Among the approximately 400 genotyped donors, approximately 76% belonged to the genetic ancestry cluster associated with self-reported Caucasian donors. Rather than using new phenotypic data, the later analysis identified candidate immune exposures from TCR beta sequences and from how often those sequences occurred across donors. The study combined high-throughput TCR immunosequencing, statistical association of individual TCRs with disease status, and machine learning to predict cytomegalovirus infection status. An early release covering roughly 640 HLA-typed donors comprised about 300 gigabases of sequencing data and 65 million to 100 million unique TCR sequences. In a later analysis, previously published TCR beta repertoires from roughly 710 donors were re-analyzed and high-resolution HLA genotyping was added so that TCR occurrence patterns could be studied. Besides the first cohort of roughly 660 subjects, a separate validation cohort made up of over 100 different subjects was used. Several DR-DQ haplotypes were treated as single units for association and clustering because of strong linkage in the cohort. An earlier analysis of roughly 600 of the donors used high-throughput TCR beta sequencing to judge whether each TCR beta V gene segment behaved as functional or pseudogenic.

In total, roughly 670 healthy bone marrow donors made up the cohort. Cohort members were all nominally healthy when sampled, although unrecorded immune exposures were likely present. The donor tested CMV seronegative and was one of the 352 seronegative cohort members. A peripheral blood sample was provided by each donor, and peripheral blood mononuclear cells were used for TCR beta sequencing. Genomic DNA extraction from the blood cell samples was performed with the Qiagen DNeasy Blood Extraction Kit. Results the study describes overall, beyond this receptor: An association between a missense DCLRE1C variant and V-gene and J-gene trimming of TCR beta chains was found in a later genetic analysis and replicated in an independent cohort. Across donors, most TCR sequences were observed very rarely, whereas some public TCRs were present in many individuals. Compared with equally common non-associated chains, HLA-associated TCR beta chains in a later analysis were more clonally expanded and had lower generation probabilities. A further reported finding was that TCR beta sequences accurately predicted the HLA-A and HLA-B alleles for most subjects in the first cohort. In a later analysis, TCR association rates were found to vary across HLA loci, with the most associated TCRs seen for DRB1 alleles and the fewest for HLA-C alleles. Broadly in line with IMGT annotations, most TCR beta V segments showed up in productive rearrangements about 87% or about 30% of the time in an earlier analysis of around 550 of the donors. Compared with the approximately 700-donor mean, donors in an Asian-associated ancestry cluster had fewer N-insertions in productive TCRs, according to a later genetic analysis. At a false discovery rate of 0.05, a later analysis linked around 17,000 TCR beta sequences to specific HLA alleles. In a later analysis, several top co-occurrence clusters were reported to appear linked to parvovirus B19, influenza, CMV and Epstein-Barr virus. Correlated functional status among segregating V segments might be attributable to linkage disequilibrium, but an unknown experimental factor could not be ruled out. Some IMGT-functional V segments, including TRBV6-2 and TRBV6-3, could not be distinguished by the 87-base-pair reads and were therefore excluded. The authors suggested that the approach could potentially be generalized to other disease states and immunological phenotypes. A later analysis found that most CMV-associated TCR beta chains appeared HLA-restricted, with HLA associations seemingly driven largely by CMV exposure. The only immune exposure information available for the cohort was CMV serostatus. Presence/absence analyses assumed roughly uniform sequencing depth across donors, an assumption that may not hold. Because HLA typing was unavailable for some donors at each locus, only the typed subset was used in association tests. A cluster of highly shared sequence variants was judged likely to represent a technical artifact of the sequencing pipeline. Because counts were too low, about 18 rarely observed V segments, including chromosome 9 orphons, were excluded from the earlier analysis of 587 of the donors. In this cohort, only TCR beta chains were sequenced, and detectable features were limited by the absence of alpha or paired-chain data. In the study, 164 TCR beta chains were listed as associated with cytomegalovirus. A few of the identified cytomegalovirus-associated TCR beta chains were confirmed in vitro to be specific for cytomegalovirus antigens. Strong co-occurrence of HLA alleles, especially DR and DQ, made assigning TCR associations to individual alleles difficult. The classifier was reported to diagnose cytomegalovirus status with high specificity and sensitivity in both the original and validation cohorts.

Rearrangement joined TRBV6-1 to TRBJ2-5; 8 central nucleotides agree with TRBD2. Material: PBMCs. The TCR comes from a boy younger than 18 in good health and CMV-seronegative. The CDR3 protein sequence reads: CASSVSGGVYETQYF. The DNA is TGTGCCAGCAGTGTGTCGGGAGGGGTGTATGAGACCCAGTACTTC.